The clone carrying this T cell receptor beta chain showed up many times. The antigen remains unidentified. This entry belongs to a study of T-cell reconstitution after alpha-beta-depleted transplantation in children. Preparation of the TCRbeta library used unique molecular identifiers. MiXCR was run by TCRdb on the PCR reads, yielding one entry per CDR3 protein. This sample has approximately 240,000 distinct CDR3 sequences, with about a tenth found just once. The CDR3 spans 16 residues. V was pared by 4 bases and J by 1 base, with 7 bases of the junction left unmatched. In germline, CDR1 is LGHDT, CDR2 YNNKEL (reference sequence). Study outcomes and limitations: Certain patients had high TCRbeta diversity at day 60, and it came from recipient T cells and thymic progenitors that survived. A year had passed since transplant, and T-cell counts and diversity by then came mostly from newly produced T cells.

This receptor was identified in a child less than two years old with acute myeloid leukemia, due to receive a stem cell transplant. The V gene is TRBV3-1, the J gene TRBJ1-1, with 9 nucleotides matching TRBD1. The specimen was PBMCs, collected before TCRalphabeta/CD19-depleted stem cell transplant. Written as DNA, the CDR3 is TGTGCCAGCAGCCGGGAAAAACAGGGGGCGAACACTGAAGCTTTCTTT. Translation: CASSREKQGANTEAFF. Full variable domain (missing parts from reference TRBV3-1 and TRBJ1-1): DTAVSQTPKYLVTQMGNDKSIKCEQNLGHDTMYWYKQDSKKFLKIMFSYNNKELIINETVPNRFSPKSPDKAHLNLHINSLELGDSAVYFCASSREKQGANTEAFFGQGTRLTVV.